These 2 T cell receptor beta chains originate from one sample sequenced in a study of CD8 T cells in ankylosing spondylitis (dated by TCRdb to about 2017). The library was obtained by 5' RACE. For sequencing, an Illumina HiSeq 2500 was employed. The public reads were reprocessed in TCRdb via fastp at Q25 and MiXCR, keeping in-frame beta chains. Rows merge per CDR3 protein into single entries with the most common DNA and genes. This sample gives about 340,000 distinct CDR3 sequences in total; roughly 14% of them show up just once. The ten largest clones add up to 1.1% of the sample. Source material: blood, either unsorted or a sorted T cell fraction (not recorded which). Source of these receptors: a male donor with ankylosing spondylitis or in good health (not recorded which).

This clonotype was seen a few times. The chain has TRBV10-3 and TRBJ2-7; TRBD1 aligns across 7 bases. V lost 6 bases and J lost 5; bases outside the gene matches: 7. This CDR3 region has 13 residues. CDR1 ENHRY and CDR2 SYGVKD come from the germline V gene. The CDR3 loop reads CAISILDRDEQYF. In DNA, the CDR3 is TGTGCCATCAGCATCTTAGACAGGGACGAGCAGTACTTC.

The chain employs TRBV18 and TRBJ1-2, with 11 positions matching TRBD1. Per germline, CDR1 KGHSH and CDR2 LQKENI. V lost 2 bases and J lost 6; bases outside the gene matches: 2. The CDR3 covers 14 residues. CDR3 coding DNA: TGTGCCAGCTCACCAGGACAGGGGGCCGATGGCTACACCTTC. Protein: CASSPGQGADGYTF. Together with reference TRBV18 and TRBJ1-2, the CDR3 gives the full variable domain: NAGVMQNPRHLVRRRGQEARLRCSPMKGHSHVYWYRQLPEEGLKFMVYLQKENIIDESGMPKERFSAEFPKEGPSILRIQQVVRGDSAAYFCASSPGQGADGYTFGSGTRLTVV.